Sequencing of this T cell receptor beta chain was carried out in a study of shared clonotypes between healthy human individuals. Study-level background: Each donor contributed plates that comprised three CD4 naive, three CD4 memory, two CD8 naive and one CD8 memory.

Sequenced by immunoSEQ multiplex PCR; TCRdb stores in-frame clones only, minus some. Here the sample spans some 2 million clones, 85% to 95% being singletons. This TCR came from a man between 18 and 35 years old in good health. The source material was naive CD4+ T cells sorted from blood. The subset was: CD45RA+ positively selected.

CDR3 protein: CASSLRQGGYEQYF. The CDR3 DNA reads as TGTGCCAGCAGCTTAAGGCAGGGCGGTTACGAGCAGTACTTC. V and J are TRBV27 and TRBJ2-5; possibly TRBD1 for D (5 bases). The J call is uncertain, as TRBJ2-7 better fits the DNA end. Germline-derived CDR1 and CDR2 are MNHEY and SMNVEV (reference sequence). The CDR3 is 14 amino acids.